Listed below are T cell receptor beta chains from one sample, sequenced in a study of T cell responses to AZD1222 COVID-19 vaccine. Only in-frame clones appear in the TCRdb table, and some are missing; sequencing was by immunoSEQ multiplex PCR. The sample yields 120,000 or so clones, 85% to 95% seen once. This material consisted of peripheral blood, taken on day 0 of AZD1222 vaccination. These receptors all come from an adult in good health. The CDR3 runs from the conserved cysteine through the conserved F or W. Fields, in order: clone size, D gene, J gene, V gene, CDR3 DNA, CDR3 protein. D genes are given only for firm matches. Some rows have no size entry. The others give once, few or many, or a class for an expanded clone.

once - TRBJ2-3 TRBV9 TGTGCCAGCAGCGGTACCCCCGGGACTAGCACAGATACGCAGTATTTT CASSGTPGTSTDTQYF
once - TRBJ1-5 TRBV6-5 TGTGCCAGCAGTTACTCGTCCGGCAATCAGCCCCAGCATTTT CASSYSSGNQPQHF
- - TRBJ1-3 TRBV12-3/TRBV12-4 TGTGCCAGCAGTTTCCTCTCTGGAAACACCATATATTTT CASSFLSGNTIYF
- TRBD2 TRBJ2-2 TRBV6-4 TGTGCCAGCAGTGGACTAGCGGGGGCCGGGGAGCTGTTTTTT CASSGLAGAGELFF
- - TRBJ2-1 TRBV10-1 TGCGCCAGCAGTGAGTCAGGTCGTCGCAATGAGCAGTTCTTC CASSESGRRNEQFF
- - TRBJ2-1 TRBV10-1 TGCGCCAGCAGTCAGAACAAGGGCAACTACAATGAGCAGTTCTTC CASSQNKGNYNEQFF
- TRBD1 TRBJ2-7 TRBV5-1 TGCGCCAGCAGCTACGACAGGGGGCCAGCCTACGAGCAGTACTTC CASSYDRGPAYEQYF
- - TRBJ2-5 TRBV12-2 TGTGCAAGTCGCTTATTTTTAGCGGGGGGCGTAGAGACCCAGTACTTC CASRLFLAGGVETQYF
- - TRBJ1-2 TRBV3-1/TRBV3-2 TGTGCCAGCAGCCGTAGCGGAGGGGCCGGAGGCTACACCTTC CASSRSGGAGGYTF
- TRBD1 TRBJ1-6 TRBV28 TGTGCCAGCAGTCCAAGGACCGGGACAGGGTTTTTGCCCCTCCACTTT CASSPRTGTGFLPLHF
- TRBD1 TRBJ1-5 TRBV28 TGTGCCAGCACCGTCCCGGGACAGGATAATCAGCCCCAGCATTTT CASTVPGQDNQPQHF
- TRBD1 TRBJ2-7 TRBV7-9 TGTGCCAGCAGCTATCCAGGGGGCGAGCAGTACTTC CASSYPGGEQYF
once - TRBJ1-2 TRBV6-5 TGTGCCAGCAGTTACTTATTGGGCAGGGGAGAGGGCTACACCTTC CASSYLLGRGEGYTF
many - TRBJ1-2 TRBV25-1 TGTGCCAGCAGTGTGAGCGTATTGGGGTCGTATGGCTACACCTTC CASSVSVLGSYGYTF
- TRBD1 TRBJ1-4 TRBV10-3 TGTGCCATCAGTGAGTCGTTAGGGACAGCTAACACTGCAACTAATGAAAAACTGTTTTTT CAISESLGTANTATNEKLFF
- - TRBJ1-2 TRBV10-2 TGCGCCAGCAGTGCAAGCCCTCGGACTACTAACTATGGCTACACCTTC CASSASPRTTNYGYTF
- - TRBJ1-2 TRBV5-1 TGCGCCAGCAGCTTGGCCATCTCGGGGGGAGATGGCTACACCTTC CASSLAISGGDGYTF
- TRBD2 TRBJ2-1 TRBV19 TGTGCCAGTAGTATGCCGGGGGGGCCAAACAATGAGCAGTTCTTC CASSMPGGPNNEQFF
once - TRBJ1-2 TRBV30 TGTGCCTGGAGTTCTGGGCACAACTATGGCTACACCTTC CAWSSGHNYGYTF
- - TRBJ1-5 TRBV4-1 TGCGCCAGCAGCCAATACCCGGTGGGAAATCAGCCCCAGCATTTT CASSQYPVGNQPQHF
- - TRBJ1-2 TRBV19 TGTGCCAGTAGTACCACAGGTTCCACTCACTATGGCTACACCTTC CASSTTGSTHYGYTF
- TRBD1 TRBJ2-1 TRBV15 TGTGCCACCAGGGGACAGGGAATCTGGAATGAGCAGTTCTTC CATRGQGIWNEQFF
- - TRBJ2-7 TRBV4-1 TGCGCCAGCAGCCAAGTAGTACCCCCGGGGGCCTACGAGCAGTACTTC CASSQVVPPGAYEQYF
- - TRBJ1-3 TRBV28 TGTGCCAGCAGCAGTTACGGAATCTCTGGAAACACCATATATTTT CASSSYGISGNTIYF
once TRBD1 TRBJ1-1 TRBV12-3/TRBV12-4 TGTGCCAGCAGGCAACAGGGGGTCACTGAAGCTTTCTTT CASRQQGVTEAFF
- TRBD1 TRBJ1-6 TRBV6-5 TGTGCCAGTTGTCCAGGGGGCTATAATTCACCCCTCCACTTT CASCPGGYNSPLHF
- - TRBJ2-7 TRBV29-1 TGCAGCGTTGAGGGGGAATCCTACGAGCAGTACTTC CSVEGESYEQYF
- TRBD2 TRBJ2-1 TRBV9 TGTGCCAGCAGCGTAGTGGGACTAGCGGAAAATGAGCAGTTCTTC CASSVVGLAENEQFF
- - TRBJ1-1 TRBV5-1 TGCGCCAGCAGCTTGGACAGTCCCGGGAACACTGAAGCTTTCTTT CASSLDSPGNTEAFF
- - TRBJ1-4 TRBV10-3 TGTGCCATCAGTGACCTGGGGGTGGGTCGGGCAACTAATGAAAAACTGTTTTTT CAISDLGVGRATNEKLFF
- - TRBJ2-1 TRBV9 TGTGCCAGCAGCGTTCGGGGGAGCTCCTACAATGAGCAGTTCTTC CASSVRGSSYNEQFF
- - TRBJ1-5 TRBV11-2 TGTGCCAGCAGCCAGGTCCCCAATCAGCCCCAGCATTTT CASSQVPNQPQHF
- TRBD1 TRBJ2-7 TRBV13 TGTGCCAGCAGCCCTCGGACAGGGAAGGCCCGCGAGCAGTACTTC CASSPRTGKAREQYF
- - TRBJ2-7 TRBV27 TGTGCCAGCGGAACCTACGAGCAGTACTTC CASGTYEQYF
- TRBD1 TRBJ1-5 TRBV19 TGTGCCAGTAGTTCAACCGGGACAGGGTTTGGCGGAGGGCAGCCCCAGCATTTT CASSSTGTGFGGGQPQHF
- - TRBJ1-4 TRBV5-4 TGTGCCAGCAGCTTGGAGGGAACATCAACTAATGAAAAACTGTTTTTT CASSLEGTSTNEKLFF
- - TRBJ2-2 TRBV9 TGTGCCAGCAGCGTAGTCGGGACCGGGGAGCTGTTTTTT CASSVVGTGELFF
- - TRBJ1-1 TRBV19 TGTGCCAGTAGTGACCCCCTGGGGGTGAACACTGAAGCTTTCTTT CASSDPLGVNTEAFF
- - TRBJ2-2 TRBV30 TGTGCCTGGAGTGGGGGGAGCGTAACCGGGGAGCTGTTTTTT CAWSGGSVTGELFF
- TRBD1 TRBJ1-1 TRBV2 TGTGCCAGCAGTGAAACAGGGGGCGCCCCGGCTTTCTTT CASSETGGAPAFF
once - TRBJ1-1 TRBV27 TGTGCCAGCAGCTCCGGCAGGAACACTGAAGCTTTCTTT CASSSGRNTEAFF
once - TRBJ2-7 TRBV6-5 TGTGCCAGCAGTTACAGTCGCGAGCAGTACTTC CASSYSREQYF
- - TRBJ2-5 TRBV24-1 TGTGCCTCGGCCTTGGGCGGCCAAGAGACCCAGTACTTC CASALGGQETQYF
- - TRBJ1-3 TRBV9 TGTGCCAGCAGCGTTTCCGAGATTCCCCAAGGGGTAGGGAGCGGAAACACCATATATTTT CASSVSEIPQGVGSGNTIYF
- - TRBJ1-5 TRBV28 TGTGCCAGCAGTTACGGGAGCCGCCAGCCCCAGCATTTT CASSYGSRQPQHF
- TRBD1 TRBJ1-2 TRBV5-6 TGTGCCAGCAGCTACCACCCGGGGACAGGGCCGCACAACGGCTACACCTTC CASSYHPGTGPHNGYTF
- TRBD2 TRBJ2-1 TRBV6-7 TGTGCCAGCAGAGACCTGGTACAGGGTGCTGCTAGCGGGGCCACCGGTGAGCAGTTCTTC CASRDLVQGAASGATGEQFF
- - TRBJ1-2 TRBV6-5 TGTGCCAGCAGTTACTCGAAGCAGACCCCGAGGGGCTACACCTTC CASSYSKQTPRGYTF
- - TRBJ1-2 TRBV19 TGTGCCAGTAGTATACTGAGCAGGGCTAACTATGGCTACACCTTC CASSILSRANYGYTF
- - TRBJ2-7 TRBV7-8 TGTGCCAGCAGCTTAGCGCTGGACACCAGCTCCTACGAGCAGTACTTC CASSLALDTSSYEQYF
once - TRBJ2-7 TRBV27 TGTGCCAGCAGTTTTTCCCCGGGATTTTTAATGGGCGAGCAGTACTTC CASSFSPGFLMGEQYF
once - TRBJ1-5 TRBV18 TGTGCCAGCTCACCACTGCAGAGTAGCAATCAGCCCCAGCATTTT CASSPLQSSNQPQHF